This TCR beta chain was captured by sequencing in a study of beta chain features in type 1 diabetes. Study background: Patients shared similar age, gender and cell yields with healthy donors.

Study-wide findings and caveats: There was a possibility that cDNA sequencing over-represented cells with high TCR expression. When Type 1 diabetes patients were examined, their TCRB CDR3s proved moderately but significantly shorter in all four CD4+ subsets. Type 1 diabetes patients showed fewer insertions and more deletions at VDJ junctions. Whether TCRB rearrangement is influenced by HLA type was left unresolved in this analysis.

Expressed TCRB transcripts were sequenced, since all the RNA that had been isolated was reverse transcribed. The repertoire was sequenced with immunoSEQ multiplex PCR; TCRdb's copy has only in-frame clones and lacks some. The sample consists of about 710,000 clones, more than 12% of them appearing once. CDR1 and CDR2 (germline): ENHRY, SYGVKD. The CDR3 length is 12 residues. Deletions cut 4 bases from V and 8 bases from J, with 9 bases between. Turning to this clone: No antigen is known for it.

The clonotype was recovered from a man aged 18 to 29 with type 1 diabetes. Sequences were obtained from naive CD4+ T cells from blood. V usage is TRBV10-3 and J usage is TRBJ2-1; D gene ambiguous. This CDR3 is CAISGVQDEQFF. The DNA for the CDR3 is TGTGCCATCAGTGGCGTTCAGGATGAGCAGTTCTTC.